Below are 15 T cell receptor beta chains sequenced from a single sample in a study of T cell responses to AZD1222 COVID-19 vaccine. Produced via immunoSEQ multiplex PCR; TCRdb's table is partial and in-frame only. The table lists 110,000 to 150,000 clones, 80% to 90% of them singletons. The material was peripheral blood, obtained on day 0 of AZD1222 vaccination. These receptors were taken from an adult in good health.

The CDR3, as DNA: TGTGCCTGGAGTGTACGGTATACCGGGGAGCTGTTTTTT. Translation: CAWSVRYTGELFF. The chain employs TRBV30 and TRBJ2-2, with unresolved D. Germline CDR1 GTSNPN, CDR2 SVGIG (reference sequence). V lost 0 bases to trimming and J lost 5 bases, with 7 bases between them. The CDR3 has 13 amino acids.

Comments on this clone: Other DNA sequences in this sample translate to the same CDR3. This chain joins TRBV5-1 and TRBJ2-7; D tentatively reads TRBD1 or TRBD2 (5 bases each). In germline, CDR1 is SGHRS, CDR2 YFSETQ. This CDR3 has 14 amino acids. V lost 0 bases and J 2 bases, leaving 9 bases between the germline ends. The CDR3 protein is CASSLEGRAYEQYF. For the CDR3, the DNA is TGCGCCAGCAGCTTGGAGGGACGGGCCTACGAGCAGTACTTC.

The CDR3 protein is CASSEARVGQFF. CDR3 nucleotide sequence: TGTGCCAGCAGTGAGGCGCGGGTCGGGCAGTTCTTC. This sequence joins TRBV2 and TRBJ2-1, with TRBD2 as a possible D gene (5 bases). Germline V lookup: CDR1 SNHLY, CDR2 FYNNEI. There are 12 residues in the CDR3. V was clipped by 3 bases and J by 12 bases, with 12 bases between them.

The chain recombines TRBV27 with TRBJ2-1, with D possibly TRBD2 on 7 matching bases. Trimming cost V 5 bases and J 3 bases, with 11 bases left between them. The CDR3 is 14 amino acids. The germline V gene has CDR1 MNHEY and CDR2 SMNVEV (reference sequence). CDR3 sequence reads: CASSRGGDYNEQFF. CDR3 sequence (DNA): TGTGCCAGCAGTCGAGGGGGGGACTACAATGAGCAGTTCTTC.

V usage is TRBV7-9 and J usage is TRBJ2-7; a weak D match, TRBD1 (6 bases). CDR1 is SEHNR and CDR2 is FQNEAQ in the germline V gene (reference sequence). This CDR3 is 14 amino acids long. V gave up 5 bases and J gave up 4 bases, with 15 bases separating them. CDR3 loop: CASSPKGTPYEQYF. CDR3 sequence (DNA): TGTGCCAGCAGCCCCAAAGGGACACCGTACGAGCAGTACTTC.

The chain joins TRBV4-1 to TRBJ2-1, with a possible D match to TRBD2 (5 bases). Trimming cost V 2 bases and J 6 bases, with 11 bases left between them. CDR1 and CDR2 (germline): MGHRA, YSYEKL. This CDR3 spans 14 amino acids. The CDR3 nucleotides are TGCGCCAGCAGCCAATTAGCGTCGTCCAATGAGCAGTTCTTC. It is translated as CASSQLASSNEQFF.

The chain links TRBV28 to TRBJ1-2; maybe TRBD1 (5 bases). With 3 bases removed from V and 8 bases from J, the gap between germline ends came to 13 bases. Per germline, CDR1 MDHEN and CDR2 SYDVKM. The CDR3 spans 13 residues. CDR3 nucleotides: TGTGCCAGCAGTTTGGTTCCAGGGCGAGGCTACACCTTC. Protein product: CASSLVPGRGYTF.

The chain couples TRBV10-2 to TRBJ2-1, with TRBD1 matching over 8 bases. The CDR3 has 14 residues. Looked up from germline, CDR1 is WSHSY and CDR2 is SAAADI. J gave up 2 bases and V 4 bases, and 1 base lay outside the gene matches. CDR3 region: CASSAGQAYNEQFF. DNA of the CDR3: TGCGCCAGCAGTGCGGGACAGGCCTACAATGAGCAGTTCTTC.

The CDR3 protein is CASSEWDRANEQFF. The CDR3 DNA sequence: TGTGCCAGCAGTGAATGGGACAGGGCAAATGAGCAGTTCTTC. The rearrangement joins TRBV6-1 to TRBJ2-1, with 9 nucleotides matching TRBD1. J gave up 7 bases and V 2 bases, and 3 bases lay outside the gene matches. The CDR3 is 14 amino acids. Germline V CDR1 and CDR2: MNHNS, SASEGT.

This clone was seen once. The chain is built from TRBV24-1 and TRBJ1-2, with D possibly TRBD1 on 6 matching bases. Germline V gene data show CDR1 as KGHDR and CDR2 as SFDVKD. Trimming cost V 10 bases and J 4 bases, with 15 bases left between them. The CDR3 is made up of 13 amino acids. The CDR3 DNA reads TGTGCCACTAAGGCACAGGGAAGCTATGGCTACACCTTC. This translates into CATKAQGSYGYTF.

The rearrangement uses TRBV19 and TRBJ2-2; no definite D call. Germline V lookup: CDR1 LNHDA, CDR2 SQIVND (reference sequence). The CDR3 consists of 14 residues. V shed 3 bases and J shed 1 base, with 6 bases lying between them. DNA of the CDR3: TGTGCCAGTAGTATGGGTGGGAACACCGGGGAGCTGTTTTTT. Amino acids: CASSMGGNTGELFF.

The CDR3 DNA is TGTGCCAGTAGCACCCAGGGGTCGGCGGCCAGGCCGCCCCAGCATTTT. Amino acids: CASSTQGSAARPPQHF. This chain uses TRBV19 with TRBJ1-5; D may be TRBD1 (6 bases). The V end was cut by 6 bases, the J end by 9 bases, with 24 bases between. The CDR3 is 16 residues long. Germline V gene sequence: CDR1 LNHDA, CDR2 SQIVND (reference sequence).

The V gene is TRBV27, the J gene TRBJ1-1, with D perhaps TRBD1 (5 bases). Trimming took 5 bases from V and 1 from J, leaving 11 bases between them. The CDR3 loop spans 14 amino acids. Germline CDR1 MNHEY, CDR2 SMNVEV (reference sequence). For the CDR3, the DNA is TGTGCCAGCAGTCTCGGGGCGGCGAACACTGAAGCTTTCTTT. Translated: CASSLGAANTEAFF.

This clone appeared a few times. The CDR3 spells CAWSLDRTKNQPQHF. CDR3 nucleotides: TGTGCCTGGAGCTTGGACAGGACTAAAAATCAGCCCCAGCATTTT. The J gene is TRBJ1-5, the V gene TRBV30; 7 bases fit TRBD1. The V and J ends lost 3 bases and 4 bases, in that order; junction bases with no gene match: 9. There are 15 residues in the CDR3. CDR1 GTSNPN and CDR2 SVGIG come from the germline V gene (reference sequence).

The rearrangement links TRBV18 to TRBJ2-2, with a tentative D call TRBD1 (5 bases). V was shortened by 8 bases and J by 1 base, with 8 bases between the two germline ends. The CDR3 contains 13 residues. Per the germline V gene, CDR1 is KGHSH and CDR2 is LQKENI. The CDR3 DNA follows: TGTGCCAGCAGGGGATTGAACACCGGGGAGCTGTTTTTT. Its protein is CASRGLNTGELFF.